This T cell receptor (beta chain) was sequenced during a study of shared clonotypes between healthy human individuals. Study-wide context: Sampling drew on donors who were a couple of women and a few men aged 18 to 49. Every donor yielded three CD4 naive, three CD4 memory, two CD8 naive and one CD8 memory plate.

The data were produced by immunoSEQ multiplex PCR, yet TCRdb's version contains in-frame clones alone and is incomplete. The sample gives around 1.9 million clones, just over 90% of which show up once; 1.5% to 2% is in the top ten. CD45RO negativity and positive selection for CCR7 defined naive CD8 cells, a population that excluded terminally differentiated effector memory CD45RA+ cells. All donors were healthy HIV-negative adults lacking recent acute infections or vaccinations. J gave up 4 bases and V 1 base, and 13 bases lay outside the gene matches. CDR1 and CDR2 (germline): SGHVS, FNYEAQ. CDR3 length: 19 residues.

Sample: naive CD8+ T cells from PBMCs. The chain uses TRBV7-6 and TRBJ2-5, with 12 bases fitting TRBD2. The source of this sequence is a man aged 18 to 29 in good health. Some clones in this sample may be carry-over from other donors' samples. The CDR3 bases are TGTGCCAGCAGCTTAGTAGGGGGACGGACTAGCGGGACCTCAGAGACCCAGTACTTC. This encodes CASSLVGGRTSGTSETQYF.